The TCR beta chain under discussion was sequenced for a study of cytomegalovirus exposure and HLA in healthy donors. Healthy bone marrow donors made up the donor group. Whole-study results and caveats: Immune exposure information comprised only CMV serostatus.

Concerning this clone itself: No antigen is known for it.

This CDR3 comprises 13 residues. The V end lost 0 bases, the J end lost 5 bases, and 6 bases lay between the germline ends. Germline V gene lookup returns CDR1 SGHRS and CDR2 YFSETQ. Primers included in the PCR were 60 Vbeta and 13 Jbeta primers. Generated by immunoSEQ multiplex PCR, the TCRdb table keeps only in-frame clones and is missing some. The table shows about 150,000 clones, with about 74% occurring only once. This receptor was obtained from a man aged 30-40 years in good health and CMV-seronegative. V is TRBV5-1 and J is TRBJ1-5, with D unresolved. Sequenced: PBMCs. CDR3 DNA sequence: TGCGCCAGCAGCTTGGTCCCAGATCAGCCCCAGCATTTT. Its protein is CASSLVPDQPQHF.